This TCR beta chain was profiled in a study of T cell responses to AZD1222 COVID-19 vaccine. This clone was seen a single time. Its antigen is still unknown. Trimming removed 5 bases at V and 6 bases at J, with 17 bases between. Per the germline V gene, CDR1 is SGHVS and CDR2 is FNYEAQ. The CDR3 extends over 14 amino acids. The data were produced by immunoSEQ multiplex PCR, yet TCRdb's version contains in-frame clones alone and is incomplete. The data show 90,000 to 100,000 clones, 88% seen once. Study-wide findings and caveats: In the spike-specific TCR repertoire, nearly half reportedly target unmutated variant regions. It was only after the peak T cell response that any repertoires were sampled. Baseline seropositives among AZD1222 recipients totaled only five to seven. Clonal diversity was possibly underestimated, and white British individuals and females predominated among donors.

This TCR was sampled from an adult who received the AZD1222 COVID-19 vaccine. The sequences come from peripheral blood, collected 28 days after the second AZD1222 dose. V is TRBV7-6 and J is TRBJ2-7; D not resolved. CDR3 in amino acids: CASSAPLLGSEQYF. The CDR3 DNA reads as TGTGCCAGCAGCGCCCCCCTCCTAGGGTCCGAGCAGTACTTC.